The 29 T cell receptor beta chains below were found in one sample sequenced in a study of cytomegalovirus exposure and HLA in healthy donors. The PCR used 60 Vbeta and 13 Jbeta primers. Data came from immunoSEQ multiplex PCR; TCRdb stores just in-frame clones and leaves some out. The table includes about 160,000 clones, around 77% detected once. The sample was PBMCs. The origin of the receptors is a woman aged 25 to 45 in good health and CMV-seronegative.

This sequence joins TRBV28 and TRBJ2-1, with D possibly TRBD1 on 6 matching bases. This CDR3 region has 15 residues. Germline-derived CDR1 and CDR2 are MDHEN and SYDVKM. Trimming cost V 2 bases and J 4 bases, with 12 bases left between them. The CDR3 DNA sequence: TGTGCCAGCAGTTTAAGGGACAAAAGGTACAATGAGCAGTTCTTC. Its protein product is CASSLRDKRYNEQFF.

The chain has TRBV5-1 and TRBJ2-2, with D possibly being TRBD2 (6 bases). From germline, CDR1 is SGHRS and CDR2 YFSETQ. The ends were cut back, 7 bases at V and 5 bases at J, with 12 bases in the middle. The CDR3 runs to 13 residues. CDR3 nucleotide sequence: TGCGCCAGCGATATAGGGAGGACCGGGGAGCTGTTTTTT. Its protein product is CASDIGRTGELFF.

The V call is TRBV2, the J call TRBJ2-7; TRBD1 matches at 9 bases. The trim removed 6 bases at V and 2 bases at J, leaving 5 bases unmatched. CDR3 length equals 14 residues. The germline V gene has CDR1 SNHLY and CDR2 FYNNEI. In DNA, the CDR3 is TGTGCCAGCAGGTGGGACAGGGCTACCTACGAGCAGTACTTC. It is translated as CASRWDRATYEQYF.

A note on this clone: It is likely a read error, because the conserved phenylalanine at the end of the CDR3 is missing. The V call is TRBV7-9, the J call TRBJ1-4, with 9 bases identical to TRBD1. Germline V gene data show CDR1 as SEHNR and CDR2 as FQNEAQ (reference sequence). The V segment lost 5 bases and the J segment 8 bases; nucleotides outside the gene matches: 6. This CDR3 is built from 14 residues. The CDR3, as DNA: TGTGCCAGCAGCGACAACAGGGGGCAAGAAAAACTGTTTCTT. This codes for CASSDNRGQEKLFL.

The chain uses TRBV5-4 and TRBJ1-2; no clear D gene. This CDR3 is 12 amino acids long. V lost 0 bases and J lost 5, with 5 bases in between. Germline V gives CDR1 SGHNT, CDR2 YYREEE (reference sequence). The CDR3 loop is CASSLGPYGYTF. CDR3 in DNA: TGTGCCAGCAGCTTGGGTCCGTATGGCTACACCTTC.

The CDR3 DNA is TGTGCCAGCAGCGTAGGGATCGGACAGGGGGGAAATAGCGGGGAGCTGTTTTTT. Translation: CASSVGIGQGGNSGELFF. The chain uses TRBV9 and TRBJ2-2, with 10 bases lining up with TRBD1. Unmatched junction bases numbered 12, after V lost 0 bases and J lost 7 bases. The CDR3 sequence is 18 residues long. Germline V gives CDR1 SGDLS, CDR2 YYNGEE.

J is TRBJ2-1 and V is TRBV5-1; D is ambiguous. The CDR3 has 14 residues. Per the germline V gene, CDR1 is SGHRS and CDR2 is YFSETQ. Trimming shortened V by 1 base and J by 5 bases, and 10 bases separated the two germline ends. The CDR3 reads CASSLRSVNNEQFF. For the CDR3, the DNA is TGCGCCAGCAGCTTGCGGTCGGTGAACAATGAGCAGTTCTTC. Variable domain in full (rest from reference TRBV5-1 and TRBJ2-1): KAGVTQTPRYLIKTRGQQVTLSCSPISGHRSVSWYQQTPGQGLQFLFEYFSETQRNKGNFPGRFSGRQFSNSRSEMNVSTLELGDSALYLCASSLRSVNNEQFFGPGTRLTVL.

The J gene is TRBJ2-3, the V gene TRBV7-3, with 16 bases lining up with TRBD2. The CDR3 length is 19 residues. The J segment lost 3 bases and the V segment lost 5 bases, leaving 11 bases of the junction unmatched. CDR1 is SGHTA and CDR2 is FQGTGA in the germline V gene. The CDR3 loop reads CASSGPGLAGGLGTDTQYF. The CDR3 nucleotides are TGTGCCAGCAGCGGGCCGGGACTAGCGGGGGGGCTGGGGACAGATACGCAGTATTTT.

This clone was counted a single time. This chain uses TRBV19 with TRBJ1-5; 8 bases fit TRBD1. This CDR3 contains 13 residues. The V segment lost 6 bases and the J segment 7 bases; nucleotides outside the gene matches: 5. Per the germline V gene, CDR1 is LNHDA and CDR2 is SQIVND (reference sequence). The DNA for the CDR3 is TGTGCCAGTAGGGCACAGGGGGGGCAGCCCCAGCATTTT. It yields the protein CASRAQGGQPQHF.

V usage is TRBV30 and J usage is TRBJ1-4; D not resolved. V lost 1 base, J lost 6 bases, and 15 bases lay in between. The CDR3 extends over 15 amino acids. Germline assignment: CDR1 GTSNPN and CDR2 SVGIG (reference sequence). CDR3 in amino acids: CAWSGGASTHEKLFF. CDR3 DNA: TGTGCCTGGAGTGGGGGAGCTTCAACCCATGAAAAACTGTTTTTT.

The chain couples TRBV6-6 to TRBJ2-5; D possibly corresponds to TRBD1 (6 bases). Germline V gene data show CDR1 as MNHNY and CDR2 as SVGAGI (reference sequence). V shed 6 bases and J shed 0 bases, with 17 bases lying between them. The CDR3 has 16 amino acids. The CDR3 DNA sequence: TGTGCCAGCAGCTATAGGGGGAACAGGCACCAAGAGACCCAGTACTTC. Encoded protein: CASSYRGNRHQETQYF.

V is TRBV7-2 and J is TRBJ2-4; D not resolved. The CDR3 is made up of 14 amino acids. The ends were cut back, 6 bases at V and 8 bases at J, with 17 bases in the middle. The V gene's germline CDR1 is SGHTA and CDR2 FQGNSA. The CDR3 loop reads CASSTRPRFDIQYF. CDR3 in DNA: TGTGCCAGCAGTACAAGGCCCAGGTTTGACATTCAGTACTTC.

The chain is built from TRBV14 and TRBJ1-1; 11 nucleotides agree with TRBD1. V was clipped by 4 bases and J by 10 bases; unmatched bases: 8. CDR1 SGHDN and CDR2 FVKESK come from the germline V gene. The CDR3 runs 14 residues. CDR3 loop: CASSRRTGGLGAFF. CDR3 in DNA: TGTGCCAGCAGCCGCAGGACAGGGGGCCTTGGAGCTTTCTTT.

This chain uses TRBV5-5 with TRBJ2-1; 8 positions agree with TRBD2. In germline, CDR1 is SGHKS, CDR2 YYEKEE (reference sequence). This CDR3 is built from 16 residues. V shed 4 bases and J 6 bases; nucleotides not matched to a gene: 12. The CDR3: CASSPTGGFRSNEQFF. The CDR3 DNA reads as TGTGCCAGCAGCCCCACGGGGGGGTTTCGCTCCAATGAGCAGTTCTTC. The whole variable domain, remainder taken from reference TRBV5-5 and TRBJ2-1, is DAGVTQSPTHLIKTRGQQVTLRCSPISGHKSVSWYQQVLGQGPQFIFQYYEKEERGRGNFPDRFSARQFPNYSSELNVNALLLGDSALYLCASSPTGGFRSNEQFFGPGTRLTVL.

V gene TRBV5-4 combines with J gene TRBJ2-7, with TRBD1 matching over 9 bases. This CDR3 has 15 residues. The junction had 7 bases not matched to a gene; V was cut back by 0 bases and J by 6 bases. CDR1 and CDR2 (germline): SGHNT, YYREEE (reference sequence). In nucleotides, the CDR3 is TGTGCCAGCAGCTTGGCCGGGACAGGGAAAAGCGAGCAGTACTTC. It yields the protein CASSLAGTGKSEQYF.

V and J are TRBV9 and TRBJ2-7; 7 positions agree with TRBD2. The germline V gene encodes CDR1 SGDLS and CDR2 YYNGEE. Trimming took 4 bases from V and 2 from J; bases not matched to a gene: 9. This CDR3 comprises 15 residues. The chain's CDR3 is CASSSSGAQTYEQYF. CDR3 DNA: TGTGCCAGCAGCTCCAGCGGGGCACAAACCTACGAGCAGTACTTC.

The chain has TRBV13 and TRBJ2-5; weak D call: TRBD2 (5 bases). The end of the DNA fits TRBJ2-7 better, so the J call may be wrong. This CDR3 spans 11 amino acids. The germline CDR1 and CDR2 sequences are PRHDT and FYEKMQ (reference sequence). The CDR3 DNA reads as TGTGCCAGCAGCTTCGGGAACGAGCAGTACTTC. It yields the protein CASSFGNEQYF.

V and J are TRBV27 and TRBJ1-1, with 7 bases aligning to TRBD1. V shed 6 bases, J shed 7 bases, and the junction held 14 bases outside the gene matches. CDR1 and CDR2 (germline): MNHEY, SMNVEV (reference sequence). This CDR3 is 15 amino acids long. The CDR3 protein is CASRSDRRSTFEAFF. Here the CDR3 DNA reads TGTGCCAGCAGGTCGGACAGGAGATCCACCTTTGAAGCTTTCTTT.

This rearrangement joins TRBV4-1 to TRBJ1-5, with D tentatively TRBD1 (5 bases). CDR3 length equals 17 residues. Germline CDR1 MGHRA, CDR2 YSYEKL. The V end lost 4 bases, the J end lost 2 bases, and 18 bases lay between the germline ends. The CDR3 reads CASSPGPGGVGNQPQHF. The CDR3 nucleotides are TGCGCCAGCAGCCCAGGGCCGGGCGGGGTAGGCAATCAGCCCCAGCATTTT.

In this sample, this clone turned up a few times. The CDR3 region has the DNA TGTGCCAGCAGCTTAGGGACAGGGGGGAATGAAAAACTGTTTTTT. Translated: CASSLGTGGNEKLFF. The chain recombines TRBV7-2 with TRBJ1-4, with 10 bases lining up with TRBD1. Looked up from germline, CDR1 is SGHTA and CDR2 is FQGNSA. This CDR3 is 15 amino acids long. With 1 base clipped from V and 5 bases from J, the junction kept 1 base outside the gene matches.

This chain uses TRBV4-1 with TRBJ2-7, with 12 bases that match TRBD2. CDR1 is MGHRA, CDR2 YSYEKL, per germline. The CDR3 runs 19 residues. The V segment lost 0 bases and the J segment 0 bases; nucleotides outside the gene matches: 9. CDR3: CASSQDRPLAGGTSYEQYF. CDR3 DNA: TGCGCCAGCAGCCAAGATCGGCCACTAGCGGGAGGCACCTCCTACGAGCAGTACTTC.

This chain connects TRBV2 to TRBJ1-2, with 7 bases that match TRBD1. The length of the CDR3 is 14 residues. The junction had 12 bases not matched to a gene; V was cut back by 10 bases and J by 4 bases. Germline V CDR1 and CDR2: SNHLY, FYNNEI. Here the CDR3 DNA reads TGTGCCACGGGGTCGGGGACAGACTTCTATGGCTACACCTTC. This gives the protein CATGSGTDFYGYTF. Using reference TRBV2 and TRBJ1-2 for the parts outside the CDR3, the full variable domain is EPEVTQTPSHQVTQMGQEVILRCVPISNHLYFYWYRQILGQKVEFLVSFYNNEISEKSEIFDDQFSVERPDGSNFTLKIRSTKLEDSAMYFCATGSGTDFYGYTFGSGTRLTVV.

The chain carries TRBV6-4 and TRBJ1-5, with D possibly TRBD1 on 5 matching bases. CDR3 size: 15 residues. Germline V CDR1 and CDR2: MRHNA, SNTAGT. Trimming removed 0 bases from V and 5 bases from J, with 11 bases in between. The CDR3 is CASSDSTDTDQPQHF. As DNA, the CDR3 is TGTGCCAGCAGTGACTCGACGGACACTGATCAGCCCCAGCATTTT.

This sequence joins TRBV6-6 and TRBJ2-1, with 10 bases that match TRBD2. There are 15 residues in the CDR3. CDR1 MNHNY and CDR2 SVGAGI come from the germline V gene (reference sequence). The trim removed 4 bases at V and 4 bases at J, leaving 4 bases unmatched. CDR3: CASSLAGGLYNEQFF. In DNA form, the CDR3 reads TGTGCCAGCAGTTTAGCGGGGGGCCTATACAATGAGCAGTTCTTC.

The V gene is TRBV5-1, the J gene TRBJ2-7; 7 positions agree with TRBD1. The CDR3 is made up of 15 amino acids. The V and J ends lost 4 bases and 3 bases, in that order; junction bases with no gene match: 10. Germline CDR1 and CDR2: SGHRS and YFSETQ. The CDR3 is CASSVLTGTDYEQYF. The CDR3 DNA reads TGCGCCAGCAGCGTGCTAACCGGGACAGACTACGAGCAGTACTTC. Full variable domain (remainder filled in from reference TRBV5-1 and TRBJ2-7): KAGVTQTPRYLIKTRGQQVTLSCSPISGHRSVSWYQQTPGQGLQFLFEYFSETQRNKGNFPGRFSGRQFSNSRSEMNVSTLELGDSALYLCASSVLTGTDYEQYFGPGTRLTVT.

The rearrangement joins TRBV4-2 to TRBJ1-6; 7 nucleotides line up with TRBD1. CDR1 is LGHNA and CDR2 is YNFKEQ in the germline V gene. CDR3 length: 15 amino acids. V shed 5 bases, J shed 5 bases, and the junction held 6 bases outside the gene matches. This chain's CDR3 is CASSTSGTDNSPLHF. As DNA, the CDR3 is TGTGCCAGCAGCACCTCCGGGACAGATAATTCACCCCTCCACTTT.

The J gene is TRBJ1-3, the V gene TRBV30; D possibly corresponds to TRBD1 (5 bases). This CDR3 spans 16 amino acids. The V end was cut by 0 bases, the J end by 0 bases, with 12 bases between. Looked up from germline, CDR1 is GTSNPN and CDR2 is SVGIG (reference sequence). The CDR3 here is CAWSVPQVFSGNTIYF. The DNA of the CDR3 is TGTGCCTGGAGTGTTCCACAGGTATTCTCTGGAAACACCATATATTTT.

The CDR3 DNA is TGCACCAGCAGCCGACAGGGGGAGAGAAACACCATATATTTT. Its translation: CTSSRQGERNTIYF. V and J are TRBV1 and TRBJ1-3; TRBD1, the table's D call, lacks a check against the DNA. TRBV1 is flagged as a pseudogene. The CDR3 sequence is 14 residues long.

The CDR3 region is CASSETTGATGELFF. The CDR3 DNA follows: TGTGCCAGCAGTGAAACAACAGGGGCTACCGGGGAGCTGTTTTTT. The V call is TRBV2, the J call TRBJ2-2, with 7 bases matching TRBD1. The CDR3 sequence is 15 residues long. The junction had 5 bases not matched to a gene; V was cut back by 2 bases and J by 5 bases. CDR1 and CDR2 from the germline V gene are SNHLY and FYNNEI.